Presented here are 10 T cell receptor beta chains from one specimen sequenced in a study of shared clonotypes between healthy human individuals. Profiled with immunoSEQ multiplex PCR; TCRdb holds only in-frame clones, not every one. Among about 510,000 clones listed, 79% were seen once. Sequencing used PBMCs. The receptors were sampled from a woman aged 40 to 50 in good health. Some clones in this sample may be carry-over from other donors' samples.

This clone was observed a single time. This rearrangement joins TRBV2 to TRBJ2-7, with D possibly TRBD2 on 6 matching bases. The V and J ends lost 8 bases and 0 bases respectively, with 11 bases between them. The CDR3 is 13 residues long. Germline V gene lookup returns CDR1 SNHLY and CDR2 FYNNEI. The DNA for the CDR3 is TGTGCCAGCCTCCGGGACTCCTCCTACGAGCAGTACTTC. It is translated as CASLRDSSYEQYF. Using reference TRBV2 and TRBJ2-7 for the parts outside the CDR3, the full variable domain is EPEVTQTPSHQVTQMGQEVILRCVPISNHLYFYWYRQILGQKVEFLVSFYNNEISEKSEIFDDQFSVERPDGSNFTLKIRSTKLEDSAMYFCASLRDSSYEQYFGPGTRLTVT.

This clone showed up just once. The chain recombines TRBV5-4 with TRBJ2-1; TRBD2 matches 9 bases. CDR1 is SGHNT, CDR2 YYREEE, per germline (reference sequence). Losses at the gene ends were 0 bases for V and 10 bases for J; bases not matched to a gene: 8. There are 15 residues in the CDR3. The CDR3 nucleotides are TGTGCCAGCAGCTTGGGTAGGGTAGCGGGAGACGAGCAGTTCTTC. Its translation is CASSLGRVAGDEQFF.

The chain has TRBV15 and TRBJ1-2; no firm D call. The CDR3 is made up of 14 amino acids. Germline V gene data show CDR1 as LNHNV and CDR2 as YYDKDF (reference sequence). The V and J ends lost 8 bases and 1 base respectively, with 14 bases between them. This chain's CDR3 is CATDKGRSNYGYTF. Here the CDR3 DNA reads TGTGCCACCGACAAAGGTCGGAGTAACTATGGCTACACCTTC.

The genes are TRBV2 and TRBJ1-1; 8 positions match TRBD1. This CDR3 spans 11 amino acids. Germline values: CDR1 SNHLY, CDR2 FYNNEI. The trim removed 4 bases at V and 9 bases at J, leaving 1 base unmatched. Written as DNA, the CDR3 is TGTGCCAGCAGTGGGACAGGGAAAGCTTTCTTT. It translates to CASSGTGKAFF.

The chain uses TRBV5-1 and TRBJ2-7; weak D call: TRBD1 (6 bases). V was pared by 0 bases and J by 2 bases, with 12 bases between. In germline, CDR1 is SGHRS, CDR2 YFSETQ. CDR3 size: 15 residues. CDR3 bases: TGCGCCAGCAGCTTGGGCTTGGGGGCAACCTACGAGCAGTACTTC. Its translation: CASSLGLGATYEQYF.

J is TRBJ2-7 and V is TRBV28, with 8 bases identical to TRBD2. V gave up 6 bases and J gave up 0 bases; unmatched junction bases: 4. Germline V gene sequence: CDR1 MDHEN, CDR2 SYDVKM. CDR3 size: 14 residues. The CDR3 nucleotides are TGTGCCAGCAGACTAGCGGCCTACTCCTACGAGCAGTACTTC. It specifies CASRLAAYSYEQYF. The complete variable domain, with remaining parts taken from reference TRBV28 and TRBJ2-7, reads DVKVTQSSRYLVKRTGEKVFLECVQDMDHENMFWYRQDPGLGLRLIYFSYDVKMKEKGDIPEGYSVSREKKERFSLILESASTNQTSMYLCASRLAAYSYEQYFGPGTRLTVT.

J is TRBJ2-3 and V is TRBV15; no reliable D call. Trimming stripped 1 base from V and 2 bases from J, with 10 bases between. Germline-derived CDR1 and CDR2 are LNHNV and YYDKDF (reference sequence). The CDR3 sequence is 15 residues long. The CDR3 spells CATSRVLATTDTQYF. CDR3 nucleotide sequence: TGTGCCACCAGCAGAGTGTTGGCTACCACAGATACGCAGTATTTT.

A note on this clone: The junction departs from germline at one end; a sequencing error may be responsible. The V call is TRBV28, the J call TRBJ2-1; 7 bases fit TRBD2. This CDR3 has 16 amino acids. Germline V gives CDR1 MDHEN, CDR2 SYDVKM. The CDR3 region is CASSSDRAGNYDEQFF. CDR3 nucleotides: TGTGCCAGCAGTTCGGATCGAGCGGGAAACTACGATGAGCAGTTCTTC.

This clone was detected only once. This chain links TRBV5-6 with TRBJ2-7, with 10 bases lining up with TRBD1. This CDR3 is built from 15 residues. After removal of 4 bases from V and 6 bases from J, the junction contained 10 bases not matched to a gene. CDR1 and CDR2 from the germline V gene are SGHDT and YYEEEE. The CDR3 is CASSPRARTGGEQYF. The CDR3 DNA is TGTGCCAGCAGCCCAAGGGCAAGGACAGGGGGCGAGCAGTACTTC.

The CDR3 here is CASSEEVAGYGEQFF. Here the CDR3 DNA reads TGTGCCAGCAGTGAAGAGGTAGCGGGATACGGTGAGCAGTTCTTC. J is TRBJ2-1 and V is TRBV6-1; 8 bases match TRBD2. Germline trimming cut 1 base from V and 9 bases from J; bases unmatched to any gene: 8. Germline CDR1 reads MNHNS; CDR2 reads SASEGT. This CDR3 has 15 amino acids.